Each of the 32 T cell receptor beta chains below was sequenced from the same sample in a study of identical twins (dated by TCRdb to the mid-2010s). The method behind the library was 5' RACE. Reads for this sample came from an Illumina HiSeq 2000. Starting from the raw public reads, TCRdb applied fastp trimming at Q25, assembled clones with MiXCR and retained in-frame beta chains. Each entry merges the rows of one CDR3 protein and shows their most common DNA and genes. This sample has a few hundred thousand distinct CDR3 sequences in its table, and 20% to 25% of those were observed once. The ten biggest clones cover 2.9% of the sample. This same sample was also taken into another study, of T cells expressing NK-cell markers.

Sequencing used CD4+ T cells sorted from blood. These receptors all come from a woman aged 18-29 years in good health.

This chain connects TRBV6-1 to TRBJ2-1; no firm D call. Germline-derived CDR1 and CDR2 are MNHNS and SASEGT. V lost 7 bases to trimming and J lost 1 base, with 8 bases between them. CDR3 length: 13 residues. The CDR3 spells CASTIGSYNEQFF. As DNA, the CDR3 is TGTGCCAGCACGATTGGGTCCTACAATGAGCAGTTCTTC.

This chain connects TRBV15 to TRBJ2-7; the D gene is possibly TRBD1 (6 bases). CDR1 is LNHNV, CDR2 YYDKDF, per germline (reference sequence). The V gene lost 4 bases and the J gene lost 0 bases, with 19 bases spanning the gap. The length of the CDR3 is 17 residues. The CDR3 loop is CATSIVHNRDLSYEQYF. The CDR3 bases are TGTGCCACCAGCATCGTCCACAACAGGGACCTCTCCTACGAGCAGTACTTC.

The rearrangement uses TRBV6-5 and TRBJ1-5; D gene uncertain. V lost 11 bases and J 7 bases, leaving 12 bases between the germline ends. Germline V gene sequence: CDR1 MNHEY, CDR2 SVGAGI. CDR3 length: 11 residues. The CDR3 DNA sequence: TGTGCCGCCGGCGCGGGGCAGCCCCAGCATTTT. It specifies CAAGAGQPQHF.

Only a few counts were recorded for this clonotype. The chain uses TRBV29-1 and TRBJ2-5; maybe TRBD1 (5 bases). The CDR3 contains 12 residues. Germline V gives CDR1 SQVTM, CDR2 ANQGSEA. Trimming left V 7 bases short and J 2 bases short, with 11 bases between. Written as DNA, the CDR3 is TGCAGCGAGTACAGGCTGCAAGAGACCCAGTACTTC. It encodes CSEYRLQETQYF.

The chain employs TRBV3-1 and TRBJ2-7, with 11 bases matching TRBD1. CDR3 length: 14 amino acids. V gave up 6 bases and J gave up 6 bases; unmatched junction bases: 7. CDR1 is LGHDT, CDR2 YNNKEL, per germline (reference sequence). The CDR3 reads CASSLGTGGGEQYF. As DNA, the CDR3 is TGTGCCAGCAGTCTCGGGACAGGGGGTGGCGAGCAGTACTTC.

The chain joins TRBV29-1 to TRBJ1-5; D uncertain. The V gene's germline CDR1 is SQVTM and CDR2 ANQGSEA. Trimming took 4 bases from V and 4 from J, leaving 11 bases between them. The CDR3 totals 13 residues. CDR3 sequence reads: CSVGTVPNQPQHF. CDR3 DNA: TGCAGCGTTGGAACGGTACCTAATCAGCCCCAGCATTTT.

This clonotype occurred a few times. The chain is built from TRBV7-9 and TRBJ2-1; TRBD1 matches at 10 bases. This CDR3 region has 16 residues. The V gene end was trimmed by 6 bases and the J gene end by 5 bases; junction bases not matched to a gene: 10. Germline lookup yields CDR1 SEHNR and CDR2 FQNEAQ (reference sequence). The CDR3 sequence is CASSWWGQGKNNEQFF. Written as DNA, the CDR3 is TGTGCCAGCAGTTGGTGGGGACAGGGGAAAAACAATGAGCAGTTCTTC.

The chain links TRBV5-6 to TRBJ1-5; D not certain. V lost 0 bases to trimming and J lost 5 bases, with 6 bases between them. Germline CDR1 SGHDT, CDR2 YYEEEE. This CDR3 spans 13 amino acids. The CDR3 coding sequence is TGTGCCAGCAGCTTGGGGGAATATCAGCCCCAGCATTTT. Translating gives CASSLGEYQPQHF.

This clonotype was observed a few times. The V gene is TRBV12-3 or TRBV12-4, the J gene TRBJ1-2; D uncertain. Trimming removed 6 bases at V and 7 bases at J, with 12 bases between. This CDR3 is built from 12 residues. CDR3 residues: CASRGRAGGYTF. CDR3 nucleotide sequence: TGTGCCAGCAGGGGCCGGGCTGGTGGCTACACCTTC.

The chain employs TRBV7-2 and TRBJ1-5; D remains ambiguous. The ends were cut back, 5 bases at V and 4 bases at J, with 9 bases in the middle. CDR3 length: 13 residues. In germline, CDR1 is SGHTA, CDR2 FQGNSA. For the CDR3, the DNA is TGTGCCAGCAGCCTAATGGGGAATCAGCCCCAGCATTTT. This gives the protein CASSLMGNQPQHF. Based on the CDR3 plus reference TRBV7-2 and TRBJ1-5, the full variable domain is GAGVSQSPSNKVTEKGKDVELRCDPISGHTALYWYRQSLGQGLEFLIYFQGNSAPDKSGLPSDRFSAERTGGSVSTLTIQRTQQEDSAVYLCASSLMGNQPQHFGDGTRLSIL.

The chain recombines TRBV6-5 with TRBJ1-1; D not certain. The CDR3 contains 13 residues. The germline V gene encodes CDR1 MNHEY and CDR2 SVGAGI. Between the trimmed V and J ends, which lost 0 bases and 4 bases, there was a span of 6 bases. CDR3: CASSYSWRTEAFF. The CDR3, as DNA: TGTGCCAGCAGTTACTCGTGGCGCACTGAAGCTTTCTTT.

The V gene is TRBV15, the J gene TRBJ2-3, with D perhaps given as TRBD1 or TRBD2 (5 bases each). Trimming pared 6 bases from V and 1 base from J, leaving 14 bases between. The CDR3 consists of 15 residues. Germline CDR1 reads LNHNV; CDR2 reads YYDKDF (reference sequence). Here the CDR3 reads CATSYGAARTDTQYF. CDR3 nucleotide sequence: TGTGCCACCAGTTACGGGGCTGCACGCACAGATACGCAGTATTTT. The full variable domain, its missing parts supplied by reference TRBV15 and TRBJ2-3, is DAMVIQNPRYQVTQFGKPVTLSCSQTLNHNVMYWYQQKSSQAPKLLFHYYDKDFNNEADTPDNFQSRRPNTSFCFLDIRSPGLGDTAMYLCATSYGAARTDTQYFGPGTRLTVL.

V usage is TRBV6-1 and J usage is TRBJ2-3; 9 bases match TRBD2. CDR1 and CDR2 (germline): MNHNS, SASEGT. The CDR3 loop spans 14 amino acids. V was pared by 8 bases and J by 4 bases, with 7 bases of the junction left unmatched. For the CDR3, the DNA is TGTGCCAGCGGGGGCGGGAGGGGCCCAGATACGCAGTATTTT. Protein product: CASGGGRGPDTQYF.

This clonotype has only a few counts. The chain recombines TRBV6-1 with TRBJ2-7, with 9 bases fitting TRBD1. The CDR3 sequence is 13 residues long. The ends lost 8 bases at V and 4 bases at J; junction bases unmatched: 6. CDR1 and CDR2 from the germline V gene are MNHNS and SASEGT. As DNA, the CDR3 is TGTGCCAGCTCCAGGGGGACAGGGTACGAGCAGTACTTC. It is translated as CASSRGTGYEQYF.

This clonotype was picked up a small number of times. V is TRBV9 and J is TRBJ1-1; D is uncertain. Germline V gene data show CDR1 as SGDLS and CDR2 as YYNGEE. The CDR3 runs 16 residues. Deletions cut 0 bases from V and 5 bases from J, with 17 bases between. The CDR3 spells CASSVEVGLRGTEAFF. The CDR3, as DNA: TGTGCCAGCAGCGTAGAGGTAGGGCTGCGGGGAACTGAAGCTTTCTTT. Supplemented by reference TRBV9 and TRBJ1-1, the full variable domain reads DSGVTQTPKHLITATGQRVTLRCSPRSGDLSVYWYQQSLDQGLQFLIQYYNGEERAKGNILERFSAQQFPDLHSELNLSSLELGDSALYFCASSVEVGLRGTEAFFGQGTRLTVV.

V gene TRBV29-1 combines with J gene TRBJ1-2; D gene ambiguous. This CDR3 comprises 13 residues. Trimming shortened V by 7 bases and J by 7 bases, and 19 bases separated the two germline ends. From germline, CDR1 is SQVTM and CDR2 ANQGSEA. DNA of the CDR3: TGCAGCGCCGAGGACGGGTATATGGGTGGCTACACCTTC. Translated, it gives CSAEDGYMGGYTF.

Here the CDR3 DNA reads TGTGCCAGCAGGCCGGGAGCCCGGTCTAGCGGGACCCTCTACGAGCAGTACTTC. Translation gives CASRPGARSSGTLYEQYF. The genes are TRBV12-3 or TRBV12-4 and TRBJ2-7; TRBD2 agrees at 9 bases. The CDR3 has 18 residues. J was trimmed by 3 bases and V by 6 bases; bases with no gene match: 18.

The V gene is TRBV14, the J gene TRBJ2-1; TRBD2 is a possible D gene (6 bases). Germline CDR1 SGHDN, CDR2 FVKESK. Trimming left V 3 bases short and J 2 bases short, with 11 bases between. The CDR3 extends over 15 amino acids. CDR3 amino acids: CASSQGGNTYNEQFF. CDR3 nucleotide sequence: TGTGCCAGCAGCCAGGGCGGGAATACCTACAATGAGCAGTTCTTC.

The chain is built from TRBV6-5 and TRBJ2-4, with 9 bases identical to TRBD2. Germline CDR1 and CDR2: MNHEY and SVGAGI. The junction had 12 bases not matched to a gene; V was cut back by 2 bases and J by 1 base. The CDR3 totals 19 residues. The CDR3 DNA reads as TGTGCCAGCAGTTACGTAGCGGGGGATTGGAGGGAGGCCAAAAACATTCAGTACTTC. Translated: CASSYVAGDWREAKNIQYF.

The sample holds one count of this clonotype. The chain couples TRBV5-1 to TRBJ2-3; 11 nucleotides line up with TRBD2. Trimming took 1 base from V and 4 from J; bases not matched to a gene: 2. The CDR3 has 15 amino acids. Germline V gene data show CDR1 as SGHRS and CDR2 as YFSETQ. The CDR3 region has the DNA TGCGCCAGCAGCTTGTTTAGCGGGGGGGCAGATACGCAGTATTTT. This gives the protein CASSLFSGGADTQYF.

The gene calls are TRBV12-3 or TRBV12-4 and TRBJ1-5, with 7 nucleotides matching TRBD1. The CDR3 is made up of 14 amino acids. Germline trimming cut 6 bases from V and 7 bases from J; bases unmatched to any gene: 9. CDR3 region: CASRETGLGQPQHF. In DNA form, the CDR3 reads TGTGCCAGCAGGGAGACAGGGCTGGGACAGCCCCAGCATTTT.

This sequence joins TRBV10-3 and TRBJ1-4; D is possibly TRBD1 (5 bases). Trimming removed 10 bases at V and 2 bases at J, with 11 bases between. The CDR3 totals 13 residues. From germline, CDR1 is ENHRY and CDR2 SYGVKD. The DNA of the CDR3 is TGTGCCAGCACCGGGACTACTAATGAAAAACTGTTTTTT. Translating gives CASTGTTNEKLFF.

Only a few counts were recorded for this clonotype. This rearrangement joins TRBV7-2 to TRBJ1-4, with TRBD1 identical over 9 bases. The J segment lost 10 bases and the V segment lost 0 bases, leaving 6 bases of the junction unmatched. This CDR3 is 15 amino acids long. Per germline, CDR1 SGHTA and CDR2 FQGNSA. CDR3 region: CASSLALQGAGKLFF. The CDR3 DNA follows: TGTGCCAGCAGCTTAGCGCTACAGGGGGCGGGAAAACTGTTTTTT. The whole variable domain, filled in from reference TRBV7-2 and TRBJ1-4, reads GAGVSQSPSNKVTEKGKDVELRCDPISGHTALYWYRQSLGQGLEFLIYFQGNSAPDKSGLPSDRFSAERTGGSVSTLTIQRTQQEDSAVYLCASSLALQGAGKLFFGSGTQLSVL.

Only a few counts were recorded for this clonotype. This chain connects TRBV3-1 to TRBJ2-7, with TRBD1 matching over 9 bases. The CDR3 runs to 14 residues. J was trimmed by 8 bases and V by 0 bases; bases with no gene match: 5. The germline gives CDR1 LGHDT, CDR2 YNNKEL (reference sequence). Here the CDR3 reads CASSQEDTGGKQYF. The CDR3 DNA is TGTGCCAGCAGCCAAGAGGATACAGGGGGCAAGCAGTACTTC.

This clonotype was seen a handful of times. The chain uses TRBV12-3 or TRBV12-4 and TRBJ2-2; D possibly corresponds to TRBD1 (6 bases). The CDR3 runs to 17 residues. Trimming stripped 3 bases from V and 1 base from J, with 15 bases between. CDR3 sequence: CASSLRGQPQNTGELFF. DNA for the CDR3: TGTGCCAGCAGTTTGCGAGGACAGCCCCAGAACACCGGGGAGCTGTTTTTT.

This clonotype was counted between two and nine times. CDR3 DNA: TGCGCCAGCAGTGTTGGTAGCGTCTCCTACAATGAGCAGTTCTTC. Its translation: CASSVGSVSYNEQFF. V and J are TRBV10-2 and TRBJ2-1, with D tentatively TRBD2 (5 bases). The CDR3 has 15 amino acids. Between the trimmed V and J ends, which lost 4 bases and 0 bases, there was a span of 10 bases. The V gene's germline CDR1 is WSHSY and CDR2 SAAADI.

The chain is built from TRBV20-1 and TRBJ2-7; D may be TRBD1 or TRBD2 (5 bases each). CDR1 DFQATT and CDR2 SNEGSKA come from the germline V gene (reference sequence). The V end was cut by 5 bases, the J end by 7 bases, with 15 bases between. The CDR3 consists of 12 residues. Written as DNA, the CDR3 is TGCAGTGCTGAGGGGACCCCAGGGGAGCAGTACTTC. The encoded protein is CSAEGTPGEQYF.

This clonotype appeared once. The V and J genes are TRBV3-1 and TRBJ2-3; D is uncertain. The CDR3 contains 12 residues. CDR1 and CDR2 (germline): LGHDT, YNNKEL (reference sequence). V was pared by 2 bases and J by 5 bases, with 5 bases between. This CDR3 reads CASSQFGDTQYF. CDR3 nucleotides: TGTGCCAGCAGCCAATTTGGAGATACGCAGTATTTT.

The chain is built from TRBV30 and TRBJ2-3; D not certain. Per the germline V gene, CDR1 is GTSNPN and CDR2 is SVGIG (reference sequence). V was clipped by 2 bases and J by 7 bases, with 10 bases between them. This CDR3 has 12 amino acids. Here the CDR3 DNA reads TGTGCCTGGAGTCGGTCTACCCATACGCAGTATTTT. Translation gives CAWSRSTHTQYF. Combining the CDR3 with reference TRBV30 and TRBJ2-3 gives the whole variable domain SQTIHQWPATLVQPVGSPLSLECTVEGTSNPNLYWYRQAAGRGLQLLFYSVGIGQISSEVPQNLSASRPQDRQFILSSKKLLLSDSGFYLCAWSRSTHTQYFGPGTRLTVL.

The rearrangement uses TRBV7-3 and TRBJ2-3; D gene uncertain. V lost 0 bases to trimming and J lost 7 bases, with 8 bases between them. The CDR3 has 13 residues. Germline V gene data show CDR1 as SGHTA and CDR2 as FQGTGA. CDR3 bases: TGTGCCAGCAGCTTAACGCTCCAGAATACGCAGTATTTT. This sequence encodes CASSLTLQNTQYF.

This chain connects TRBV6-1 to TRBJ2-1; 7 nucleotides align to TRBD2. The CDR3 totals 13 residues. The V gene end was trimmed by 5 bases and the J gene end by 6 bases; junction bases not matched to a gene: 4. Germline values: CDR1 MNHNS, CDR2 SASEGT. CDR3 in amino acids: CASSQERGNEQFF. As DNA, the CDR3 is TGTGCCAGCAGTCAAGAGCGGGGCAATGAGCAGTTCTTC.

The gene calls are TRBV6-1 and TRBJ2-7, with D unclear. The CDR3 length is 15 residues. V lost 5 bases to trimming and J lost 2 bases, with 16 bases between them. Germline V lookup: CDR1 MNHNS, CDR2 SASEGT. The chain's CDR3 is CASSRKITNPYEQYF. The CDR3 nucleotides are TGTGCCAGCAGTCGAAAGATAACTAACCCCTACGAGCAGTACTTC.